A single sample is the source of the 7 T cell receptor beta chains below, sequenced in a study of blood T cell repertoires in COVID-19 (dated by TCRdb to 2020 to 2022). The library relied on the immunoSEQ multiplex PCR assay. TCRdb stores this immuneACCESS table with in-frame sequences only. Part of the clones is absent; in the studies checked, under half of the shortfall reflects unresolved V genes, and no reason is known for the rest. The sample table records about 400,000 clones; roughly 84% of these occur just once. The ten largest make up approximately 3% of the sample. Material for sequencing was PBMCs or T cells enriched from blood (not recorded which). These receptors all come from a woman aged 25 to 39 who had recovered from COVID-19.

Concerning this clone: A junction boundary mismatches the germline segment, possibly from a read error. The chain is built from TRBV7-7 and TRBJ2-5, with a possible D match to TRBD2 (5 bases). This CDR3 has 15 amino acids. The germline V gene has CDR1 SSHAT and CDR2 FNYEAQ (reference sequence). The CDR3: CASSLGSAFQETQYF. The CDR3 DNA reads TGTGCTAGCAGCTTAGGTAGCGCATTTCAAGAGACCCAGTACTTC.

The chain couples TRBV6-4 to TRBJ2-3; possible D gene TRBD1, 6 bases. The germline V gene has CDR1 MRHNA and CDR2 SNTAGT. This CDR3 has 13 amino acids. The V gene lost 8 bases and the J gene lost 5 bases, with 14 bases spanning the gap. In nucleotides, the CDR3 is TGTGCCAGCGGAACAGGGCCGGAAGATACGCAGTATTTT. Protein sequence: CASGTGPEDTQYF.

The chain is built from TRBV7-9 and TRBJ2-7, with unresolved D. This CDR3 spans 14 amino acids. Germline loops: CDR1 SEHNR, CDR2 FQNEAQ (reference sequence). V lost 1 base to trimming and J lost 3 bases, with 10 bases between them. The CDR3 sequence is CASSLEVGNYEQYF. DNA for the CDR3: TGTGCCAGCAGCTTAGAGGTGGGCAACTACGAGCAGTACTTC.

In nucleotides, the CDR3 is TGCAGTGCTATCAAGGAGACGGCTTTCTTT. It yields the protein CSAIKETAFF. J is TRBJ1-1 and V is TRBV20-1; no definite D call. This CDR3 spans 10 amino acids. Trimming stripped 4 bases from V and 11 bases from J, with 11 bases between. The germline V gene has CDR1 DFQATT and CDR2 SNEGSKA (reference sequence).

As for this clone: The junction does not match germline at one end; this may be a read error. The chain employs TRBV3-1 (or the pseudogene TRBV3-2) and TRBJ2-3; 9 nucleotides agree with TRBD1. There are 15 residues in the CDR3. Germline-derived CDR1 and CDR2 are LGHDT and YNNKEL (reference sequence). Here the CDR3 reads CATSDRGANTDTQYF. DNA of the CDR3: TGTGCCACCAGCGACAGGGGGGCAAACACAGATACGCAGTATTTT.

This clone came up once. This sequence joins TRBV7-2 and TRBJ1-5; TRBD1 might be the D (5 bases). Trimming pared 6 bases from V and 7 bases from J, leaving 16 bases between. The CDR3 runs 14 residues. Germline lookup yields CDR1 SGHTA and CDR2 FQGNSA. DNA of the CDR3: TGTGCCAGCAGGGGGGGGACTTTAGAGCAGCCCCAGCATTTT. This encodes CASRGGTLEQPQHF.

This clone was seen once. The CDR3 DNA is TGTGCCAGCAGCCCAACAGGGTCTAACTATGGCTACACCTTC. Amino acid sequence: CASSPTGSNYGYTF. V and J are TRBV7-3 and TRBJ1-2, with D perhaps matching TRBD1 (6 bases). V lost 5 bases and J lost 0, with 10 bases in between. Germline-derived CDR1 and CDR2 are SGHTA and FQGTGA. There are 14 residues in the CDR3. Using reference TRBV7-3 and TRBJ1-2 for the parts outside the CDR3, the full variable domain is GAGVSQTPSNKVTEKGKYVELRCDPISGHTALYWYRQSLGQGPEFLIYFQGTGAADDSGLPNDRFFAVRPEGSVSTLKIQRTERGDSAVYLCASSPTGSNYGYTFGSGTRLTVV.